These T cell receptor beta chains were read from a single sample in a study of graft-versus-host responses after intestinal transplantation. The table came from immunoSEQ multiplex PCR; TCRdb's copy has only in-frame clones and leaves some out. The sample holds about 15,000 clones; around 77% are singletons and the top ten take roughly 7.8%. The sample in question was ileum tissue, obtained roughly 70 weeks after intestinal transplant. All receptors come from a human patient who received an intestinal transplant, so some T cells may come from the graft donor. The conserved cysteine and the conserved F or W are not part of the CDR3 here. Not all rows give a size; the values are once, few, many and, for expanded clones, a class.

.,TRBV7-6,TRBJ1-3,ASSRGQRDTIY
.,TRBV6-5,TRBJ1-6,ASSYSSSYNSPLH
hyperexpanded,TRBV6-1,TRBJ2-7,ASRMYETAVYEQY
.,TRBV28,TRBJ2-7,ASRPYRDSYEQY
.,TRBV7-6,TRBJ1-1,ASSPTENTEAF
once,TRBV4-2,TRBJ2-1,ASSQEMVGGAMSEQF
.,TRBV18,TRBJ2-7,ASSPARYEQY
once,TRBV11-3,TRBJ1-1,ASSPSRTGDAF
.,TRBV2,TRBJ2-5,ASSGSIDRVGETQY
.,TRBV25-1,TRBJ1-5,ASSGPGASNQPQH
.,TRBV10-2,TRBJ2-7,ASRLLDGPGQGTGHEQY
.,TRBV27,TRBJ2-7,ASSLSRDSYEQY
.,TRBV6-1,TRBJ1-5,ASKDAGGQPQH
few,TRBV5-4,TRBJ1-1,ASSLDGRTIKNTEAF
once,TRBV7-7,TRBJ2-1,ASSLGWSGYNEQF
.,TRBV4-3,TRBJ2-1,ASSQDLAGRVDNEQF
.,TRBV9,TRBJ2-1,ASSPLAESYNEQF
.,TRBV12-5,TRBJ1-6,ASGSTGTGPYNSPLH
.,TRBV15,TRBJ1-1,ATSSGTGGEGDTEAF
.,TRBV5-1,TRBJ1-6,ASSSERDSPLH
.,TRBV11-2,TRBJ2-1,ASSLGHSYNEQF
.,TRBV6-5,TRBJ2-7,ASTPRFGEQY
.,TRBV9,TRBJ2-2,ASSVGGINTGELF
few,TRBV10-3,TRBJ1-1,AISGPPGTEAF
once,TRBV2,TRBJ2-3,ASEPSGQSDTQY
.,TRBV18,TRBJ1-1,ASSPPPVGWNTEAF